This note documents a single T cell receptor beta chain sequence. Its specificity is not known. This sample was included in a study of Ad26.COV2.S vaccination and SARS-CoV-2 variants. As for the study in general: The trial was COV1001 and the donor's arm was Ad26.COV2.S.

Treatment here: some 20 received Ad26.COV2.S at low or high dose, single or two shots; about five received placebo; per-sample allocation not given. Specimen acquisition occurred on day 63 following the initial vaccine or placebo injection. An Ad26 vector was used to express Wuhan-strain SARS-CoV-2 spike as the vaccine. Clones were sequenced by immunoSEQ multiplex PCR, and TCRdb holds only the in-frame ones, with some missing. Found here are around 300,000 clones, roughly nine tenths of them singletons; the top ten hold approximately 5.9%. Whole-study findings and limits: The study found higher spike-specific TCR breadth in vaccine than placebo recipients.

The germline V gene has CDR1 LNHDA and CDR2 SQIVND (reference sequence). The CDR3 consists of 13 residues. The V segment lost 7 bases and the J segment 4 bases; nucleotides outside the gene matches: 5. Sequenced material: peripheral blood, taken in a trial of Ad26.COV2.S vaccine versus placebo. This TCR came from a person aged 18-65 years who received the Ad26.COV2.S COVID-19 vaccine or a placebo. J is TRBJ1-1 and V is TRBV19, with 8 bases matching TRBD1. CDR3 in amino acids: CASNQGAITEAFF. In nucleotides, the CDR3 is TGTGCCAGTAATCAGGGGGCGATCACTGAAGCTTTCTTT. Combining the CDR3 with reference TRBV19 and TRBJ1-1 gives the whole variable domain DGGITQSPKYLFRKEGQNVTLSCEQNLNHDAMYWYRQDPGQGLRLIYYSQIVNDFQKGDIAEGYSVSREKKESFPLTVTSAQKNPTAFYLCASNQGAITEAFFGQGTRLTVV.